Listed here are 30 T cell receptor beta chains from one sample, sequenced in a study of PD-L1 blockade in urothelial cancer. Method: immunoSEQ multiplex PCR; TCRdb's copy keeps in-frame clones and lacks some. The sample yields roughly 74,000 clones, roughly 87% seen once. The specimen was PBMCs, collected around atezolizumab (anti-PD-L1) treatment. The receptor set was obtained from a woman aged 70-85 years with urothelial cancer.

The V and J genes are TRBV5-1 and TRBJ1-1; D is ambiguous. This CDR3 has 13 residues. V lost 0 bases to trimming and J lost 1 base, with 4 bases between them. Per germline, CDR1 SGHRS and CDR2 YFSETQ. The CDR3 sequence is CASSLARNTEAFF. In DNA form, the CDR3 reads TGCGCCAGCAGCTTGGCCAGGAACACTGAAGCTTTCTTT.

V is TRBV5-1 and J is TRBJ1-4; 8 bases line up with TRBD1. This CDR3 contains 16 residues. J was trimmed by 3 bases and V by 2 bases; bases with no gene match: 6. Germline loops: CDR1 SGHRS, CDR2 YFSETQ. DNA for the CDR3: TGCGCCAGCAGCTTCAGGGGGCGGCAGGCTAATGAAAAACTGTTTTTT. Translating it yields CASSFRGRQANEKLFF. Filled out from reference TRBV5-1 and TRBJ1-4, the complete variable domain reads KAGVTQTPRYLIKTRGQQVTLSCSPISGHRSVSWYQQTPGQGLQFLFEYFSETQRNKGNFPGRFSGRQFSNSRSEMNVSTLELGDSALYLCASSFRGRQANEKLFFGSGTQLSVL.

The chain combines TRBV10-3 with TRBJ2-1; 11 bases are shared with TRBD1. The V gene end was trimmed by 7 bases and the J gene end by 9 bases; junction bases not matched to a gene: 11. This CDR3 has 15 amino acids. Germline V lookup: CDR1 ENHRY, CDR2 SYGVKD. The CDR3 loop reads CAITPGTGGSSEQFF. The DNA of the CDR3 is TGTGCCATCACCCCTGGGACAGGGGGGAGTTCTGAGCAGTTCTTC.

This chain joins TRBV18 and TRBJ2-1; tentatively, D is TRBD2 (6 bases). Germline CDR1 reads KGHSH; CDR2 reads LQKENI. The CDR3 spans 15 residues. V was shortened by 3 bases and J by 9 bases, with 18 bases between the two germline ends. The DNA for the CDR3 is TGTGCCAGCTCACCGGGGGACTCAGGCTGGGGTGAGCAGTTCTTC. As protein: CASSPGDSGWGEQFF.

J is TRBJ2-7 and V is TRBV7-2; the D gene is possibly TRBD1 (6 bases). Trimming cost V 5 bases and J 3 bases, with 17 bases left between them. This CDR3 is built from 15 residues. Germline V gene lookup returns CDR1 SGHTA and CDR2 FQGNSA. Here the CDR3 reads CASSTARTEFYEQYF. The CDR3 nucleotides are TGTGCCAGCAGCACCGCGAGGACAGAATTCTACGAGCAGTACTTC.

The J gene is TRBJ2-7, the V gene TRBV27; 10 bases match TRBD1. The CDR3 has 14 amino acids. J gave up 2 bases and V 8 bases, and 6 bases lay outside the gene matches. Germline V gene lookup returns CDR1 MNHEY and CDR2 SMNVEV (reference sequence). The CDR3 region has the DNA TGTGCCAGCGGCGCCGGGACAGGGGCCTACGAGCAGTACTTC. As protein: CASGAGTGAYEQYF.

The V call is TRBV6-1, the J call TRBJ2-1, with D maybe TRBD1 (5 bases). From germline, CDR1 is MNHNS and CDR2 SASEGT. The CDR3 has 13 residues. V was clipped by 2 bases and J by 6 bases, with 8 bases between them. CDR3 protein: CASSEYRINEQFF. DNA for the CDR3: TGTGCCAGCAGTGAATACAGGATCAATGAGCAGTTCTTC.

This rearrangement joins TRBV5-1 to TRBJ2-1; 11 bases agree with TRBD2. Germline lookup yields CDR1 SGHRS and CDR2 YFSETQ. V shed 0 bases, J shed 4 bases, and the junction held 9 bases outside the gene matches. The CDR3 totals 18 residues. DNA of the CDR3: TGCGCCAGCAGCTTGGACCCTAGCGGGAGGAATATGTACAATGAGCAGTTCTTC. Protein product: CASSLDPSGRNMYNEQFF.

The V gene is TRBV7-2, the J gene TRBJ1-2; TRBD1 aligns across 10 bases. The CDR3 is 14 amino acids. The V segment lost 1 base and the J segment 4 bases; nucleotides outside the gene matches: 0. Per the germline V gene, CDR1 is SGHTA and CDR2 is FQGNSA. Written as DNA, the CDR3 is TGTGCCAGCAGCTTAGGGACAGGGGGCTATGGCTACACCTTC. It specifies CASSLGTGGYGYTF.

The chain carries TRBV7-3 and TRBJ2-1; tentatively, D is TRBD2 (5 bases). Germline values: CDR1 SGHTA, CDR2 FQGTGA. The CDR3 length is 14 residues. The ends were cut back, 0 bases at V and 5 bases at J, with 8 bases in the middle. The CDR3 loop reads CASSLTARDNEQFF. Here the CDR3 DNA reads TGTGCCAGCAGCTTAACGGCGAGGGACAATGAGCAGTTCTTC.

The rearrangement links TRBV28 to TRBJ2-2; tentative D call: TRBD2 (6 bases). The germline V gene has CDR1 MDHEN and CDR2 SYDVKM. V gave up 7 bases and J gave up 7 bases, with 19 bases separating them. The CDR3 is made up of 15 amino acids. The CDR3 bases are TGTGCCAGCACCAAAGGACGGGGAGCGGGCGGGGAGCTGTTTTTT. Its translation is CASTKGRGAGGELFF.

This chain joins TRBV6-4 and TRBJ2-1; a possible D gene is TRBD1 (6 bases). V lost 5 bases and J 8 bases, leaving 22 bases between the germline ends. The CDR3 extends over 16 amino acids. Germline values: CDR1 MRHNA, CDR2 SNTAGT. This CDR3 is CASSKPRGQRWDEQFF. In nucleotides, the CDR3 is TGTGCCAGCAGTAAACCAAGAGGACAGCGGTGGGATGAGCAGTTCTTC.

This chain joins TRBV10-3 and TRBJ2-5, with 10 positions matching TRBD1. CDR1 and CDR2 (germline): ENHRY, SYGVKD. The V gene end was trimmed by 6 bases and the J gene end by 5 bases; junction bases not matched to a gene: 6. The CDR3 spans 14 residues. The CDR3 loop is CAIRGTGDRETQYF. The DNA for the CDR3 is TGTGCCATCAGGGGGACAGGGGACCGGGAGACCCAGTACTTC.

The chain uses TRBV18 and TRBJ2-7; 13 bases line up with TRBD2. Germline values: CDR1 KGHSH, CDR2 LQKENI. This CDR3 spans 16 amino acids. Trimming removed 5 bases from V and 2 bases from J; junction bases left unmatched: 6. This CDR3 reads CASSVGGLAGAYEQYF. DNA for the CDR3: TGTGCCAGCTCAGTAGGAGGACTAGCGGGAGCCTACGAGCAGTACTTC.

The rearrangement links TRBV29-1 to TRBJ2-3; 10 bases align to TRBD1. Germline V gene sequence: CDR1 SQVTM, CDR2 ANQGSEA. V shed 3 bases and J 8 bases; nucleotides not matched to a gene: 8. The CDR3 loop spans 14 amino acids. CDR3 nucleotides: TGCAGCGTTGAGGGGACAGGGGACGTCGGTACGCAGTATTTT. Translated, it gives CSVEGTGDVGTQYF.

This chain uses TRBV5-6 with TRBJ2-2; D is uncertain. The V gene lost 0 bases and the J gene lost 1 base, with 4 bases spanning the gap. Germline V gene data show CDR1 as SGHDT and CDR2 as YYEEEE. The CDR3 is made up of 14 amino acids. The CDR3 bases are TGTGCCAGCAGCTTGGACTTGAACACCGGGGAGCTGTTTTTT. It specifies CASSLDLNTGELFF.

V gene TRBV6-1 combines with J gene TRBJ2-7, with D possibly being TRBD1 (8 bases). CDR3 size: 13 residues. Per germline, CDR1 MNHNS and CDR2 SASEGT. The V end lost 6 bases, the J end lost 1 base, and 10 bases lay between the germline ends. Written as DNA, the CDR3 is TGTGCCAGCAGACAGGGGGGGTCCTACGAGCAGTACTTC. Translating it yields CASRQGGSYEQYF.

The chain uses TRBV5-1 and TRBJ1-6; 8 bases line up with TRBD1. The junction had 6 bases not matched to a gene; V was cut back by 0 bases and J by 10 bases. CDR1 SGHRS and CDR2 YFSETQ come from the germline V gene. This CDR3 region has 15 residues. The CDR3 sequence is CASSLEGQVGSPLHF. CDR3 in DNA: TGCGCCAGCAGCTTGGAGGGACAGGTCGGGTCACCCCTCCACTTT.

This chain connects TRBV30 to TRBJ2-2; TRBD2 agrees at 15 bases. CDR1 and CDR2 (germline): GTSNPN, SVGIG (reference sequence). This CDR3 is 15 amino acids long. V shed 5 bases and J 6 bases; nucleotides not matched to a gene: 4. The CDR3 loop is CAWAGLAGGAGELFF. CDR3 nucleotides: TGTGCCTGGGCGGGACTAGCGGGAGGAGCCGGGGAGCTGTTTTTT.

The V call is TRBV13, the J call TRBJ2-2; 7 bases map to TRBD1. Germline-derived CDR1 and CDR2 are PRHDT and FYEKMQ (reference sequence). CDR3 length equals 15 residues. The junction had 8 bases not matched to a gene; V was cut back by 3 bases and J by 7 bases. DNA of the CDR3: TGTGCCAGCAGCTTGGGGACAGTTAGAATCGGGGAGCTGTTTTTT. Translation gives CASSLGTVRIGELFF.

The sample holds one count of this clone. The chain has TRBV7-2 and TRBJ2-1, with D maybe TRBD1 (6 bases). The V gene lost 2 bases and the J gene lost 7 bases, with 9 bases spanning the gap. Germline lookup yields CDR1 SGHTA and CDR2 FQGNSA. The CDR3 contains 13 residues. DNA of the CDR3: TGTGCCAGCAGCTTAAAAACAGGGAATGAGCAGTTCTTC. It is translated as CASSLKTGNEQFF.

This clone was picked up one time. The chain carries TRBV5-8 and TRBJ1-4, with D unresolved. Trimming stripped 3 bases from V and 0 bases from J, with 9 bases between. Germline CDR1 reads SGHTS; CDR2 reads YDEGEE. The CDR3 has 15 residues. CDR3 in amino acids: CASSSRRPTNEKLFF. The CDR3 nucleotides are TGTGCCAGCAGCTCCAGGCGACCAACTAATGAAAAACTGTTTTTT.

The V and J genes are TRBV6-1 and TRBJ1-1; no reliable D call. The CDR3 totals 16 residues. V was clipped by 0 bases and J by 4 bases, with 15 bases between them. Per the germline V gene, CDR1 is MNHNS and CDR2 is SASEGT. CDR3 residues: CASSEARLRALTEAFF. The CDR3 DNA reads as TGTGCCAGCAGTGAAGCGCGGTTGAGAGCTCTCACTGAAGCTTTCTTT.

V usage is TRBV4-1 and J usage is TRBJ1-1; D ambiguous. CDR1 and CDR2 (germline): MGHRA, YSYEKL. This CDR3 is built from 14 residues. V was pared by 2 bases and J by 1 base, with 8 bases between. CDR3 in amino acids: CASSQQAGNTEAFF. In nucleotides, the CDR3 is TGCGCCAGCAGCCAACAGGCTGGGAACACTGAAGCTTTCTTT.

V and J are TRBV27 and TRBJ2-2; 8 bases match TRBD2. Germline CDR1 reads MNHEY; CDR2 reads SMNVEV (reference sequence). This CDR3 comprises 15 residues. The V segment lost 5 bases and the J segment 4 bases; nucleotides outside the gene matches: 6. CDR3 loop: CASSTGTRRTGELFF. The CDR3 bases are TGTGCCAGCAGTACCGGGACTAGGCGCACCGGGGAGCTGTTTTTT.

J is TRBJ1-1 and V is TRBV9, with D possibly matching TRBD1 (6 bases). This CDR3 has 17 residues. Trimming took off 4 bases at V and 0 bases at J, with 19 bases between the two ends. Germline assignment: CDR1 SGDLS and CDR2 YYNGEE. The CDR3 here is CASSPRHEDSLNTEAFF. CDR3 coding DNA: TGTGCCAGCAGCCCGCGGCATGAGGACAGTCTGAACACTGAAGCTTTCTTT.

Written as DNA, the CDR3 is TGTGCCAGCAGCTTGTGGGCAGTCGGCTCCTACGAGCAGTACTTC. Protein product: CASSLWAVGSYEQYF. The rearrangement joins TRBV5-4 to TRBJ2-7; D is unresolved. The CDR3 runs to 15 residues. Germline V gene lookup returns CDR1 SGHNT and CDR2 YYREEE (reference sequence). With 1 base removed from V and 0 bases from J, the gap between germline ends came to 11 bases.

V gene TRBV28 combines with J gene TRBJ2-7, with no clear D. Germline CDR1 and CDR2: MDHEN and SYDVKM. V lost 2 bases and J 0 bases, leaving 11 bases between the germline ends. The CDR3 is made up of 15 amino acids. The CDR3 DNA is TGTGCCAGCAGTTTAAGTCCAGGAACCTCCTACGAGCAGTACTTC. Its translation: CASSLSPGTSYEQYF.

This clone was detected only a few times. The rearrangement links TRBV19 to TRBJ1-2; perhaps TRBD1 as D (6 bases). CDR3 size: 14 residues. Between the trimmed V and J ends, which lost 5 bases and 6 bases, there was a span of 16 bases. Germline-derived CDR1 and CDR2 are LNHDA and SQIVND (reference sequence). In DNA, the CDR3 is TGTGCCAGTAGTGCGTCCTTGACAGGCCATGGCTACACCTTC. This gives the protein CASSASLTGHGYTF.

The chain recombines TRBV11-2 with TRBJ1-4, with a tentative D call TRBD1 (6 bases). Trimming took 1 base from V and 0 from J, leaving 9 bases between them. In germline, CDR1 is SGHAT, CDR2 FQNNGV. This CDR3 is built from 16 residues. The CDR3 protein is CASSLGGQSTNEKLFF. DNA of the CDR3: TGTGCCAGCAGCTTAGGAGGACAGTCAACTAATGAAAAACTGTTTTTT.